The 7 T cell receptor beta chains below all came from one sample that was sequenced in a study of T cell changes during pregnancy in multiple sclerosis. Clones were read by immunoSEQ multiplex PCR, and TCRdb kept only the in-frame ones, dropping some. The sample holds about 15,000 clones, approximately 96% seen once. The input for sequencing was peripheral blood, taken in the third trimester of pregnancy. The source is a female donor with multiple sclerosis, enrolled in a pregnancy study.

The V call is TRBV15, the J call TRBJ1-1; the D is unclear. The CDR3 spans 14 residues. In germline, CDR1 is LNHNV, CDR2 YYDKDF (reference sequence). Deletions cut 1 base from V and 2 bases from J, with 8 bases between. The CDR3 DNA is TGTGCCACCAGCAGAGTCGGGTTAAACACTGAAGCTTTCTTT. Its translation is CATSRVGLNTEAFF.

This chain's CDR3 is CASSPGVSNSPLHF. The DNA for the CDR3 is TGTGCCAGCAGCCCAGGGGTTAGTAATTCACCCCTCCACTTT. This chain connects TRBV5-4 to TRBJ1-6, with D possibly being TRBD1 (6 bases). Trimming removed 4 bases from V and 6 bases from J, with 11 bases in between. The CDR3 spans 14 residues. The germline gives CDR1 SGHNT, CDR2 YYREEE (reference sequence).

The genes are TRBV19 and TRBJ2-1, with TRBD2 matching 12 bases. The CDR3 runs to 18 residues. From germline, CDR1 is LNHDA and CDR2 SQIVND (reference sequence). With V trimmed by 2 bases and J by 7 bases, 12 bases remained unmatched. The DNA for the CDR3 is TGTGCCAGTAGTATAACTAGCGGGGGGCACGAATCGGGGAATGAGCAGTTCTTC. This translates into CASSITSGGHESGNEQFF.

This chain joins TRBV11-2 and TRBJ2-1; perhaps TRBD2 as D (5 bases). Trimming left V 0 bases short and J 4 bases short, with 13 bases between. Germline CDR1 SGHAT, CDR2 FQNNGV. This CDR3 contains 16 residues. CDR3 amino acids: CASSLDPPSRYNEQFF. In nucleotides, the CDR3 is TGTGCCAGCAGCTTAGATCCCCCTAGCAGGTACAATGAGCAGTTCTTC.

The chain has TRBV6-5 and TRBJ2-7; TRBD2 aligns across 9 bases. CDR1 MNHEY and CDR2 SVGAGI come from the germline V gene. V was pared by 4 bases and J by 6 bases, with 7 bases of the junction left unmatched. This CDR3 comprises 14 residues. DNA for the CDR3: TGTGCCAGCAGTTCTCCCGGACTAGCGAGCGAGCAGTACTTC. Protein sequence: CASSSPGLASEQYF.

The chain couples TRBV5-5 to TRBJ2-2; TRBD1 matches 7 bases. Germline-derived CDR1 and CDR2 are SGHKS and YYEKEE (reference sequence). J gave up 0 bases and V 3 bases, and 17 bases lay outside the gene matches. The CDR3 is 20 residues long. This CDR3 is CASSYLGDRARWTNTGELFF. For the CDR3, the DNA is TGTGCCAGCAGCTATCTGGGGGACAGAGCGCGGTGGACGAACACCGGGGAGCTGTTTTTT.

This clone came up a few times. The V call is TRBV28, the J call TRBJ2-7, with TRBD1 matching over 10 bases. This CDR3 has 14 residues. CDR1 MDHEN and CDR2 SYDVKM come from the germline V gene. Trimming removed 6 bases from V and 3 bases from J; junction bases left unmatched: 5. The CDR3 reads CASSPGTGVYEQYF. The CDR3 nucleotides are TGTGCCAGCAGCCCCGGGACAGGGGTCTACGAGCAGTACTTC.